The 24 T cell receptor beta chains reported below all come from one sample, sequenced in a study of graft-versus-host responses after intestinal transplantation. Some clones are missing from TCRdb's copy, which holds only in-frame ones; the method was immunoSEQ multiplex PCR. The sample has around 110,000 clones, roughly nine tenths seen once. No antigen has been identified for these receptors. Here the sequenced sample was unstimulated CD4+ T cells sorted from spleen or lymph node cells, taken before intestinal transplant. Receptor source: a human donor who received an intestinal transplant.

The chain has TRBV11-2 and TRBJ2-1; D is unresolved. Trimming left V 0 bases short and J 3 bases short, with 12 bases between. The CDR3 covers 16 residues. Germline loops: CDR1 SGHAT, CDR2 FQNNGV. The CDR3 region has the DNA TGTGCCAGCAGCTTAGATCCGCTAGTGCTCTACAATGAGCAGTTCTTC. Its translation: CASSLDPLVLYNEQFF. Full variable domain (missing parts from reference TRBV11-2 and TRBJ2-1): EAGVAQSPRYKIIEKRQSVAFWCNPISGHATLYWYQQILGQGPKLLIQFQNNGVVDDSQLPKDRFSAERLKGVDSTLKIQPAKLEDSAVYLCASSLDPLVLYNEQFFGPGTRLTVL.

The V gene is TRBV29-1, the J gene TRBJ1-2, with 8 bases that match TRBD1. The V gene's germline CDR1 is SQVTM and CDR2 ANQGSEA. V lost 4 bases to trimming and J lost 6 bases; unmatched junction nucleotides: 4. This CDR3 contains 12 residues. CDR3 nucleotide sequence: TGCAGCGTTGTCAGGGGGCGCGATGGCTACACCTTC. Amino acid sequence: CSVVRGRDGYTF.

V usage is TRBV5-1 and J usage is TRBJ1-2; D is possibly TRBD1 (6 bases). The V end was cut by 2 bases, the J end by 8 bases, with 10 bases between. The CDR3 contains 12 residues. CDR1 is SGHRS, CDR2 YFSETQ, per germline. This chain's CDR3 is CASSFDRNGYTF. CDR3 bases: TGCGCCAGCAGCTTTGACAGGAACGGCTACACCTTC.

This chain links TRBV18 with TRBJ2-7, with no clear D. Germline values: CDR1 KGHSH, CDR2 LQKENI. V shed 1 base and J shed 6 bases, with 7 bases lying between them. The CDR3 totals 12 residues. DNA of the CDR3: TGTGCCAGCTCACCACGGCAGGTCGAGCAGTACTTC. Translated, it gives CASSPRQVEQYF. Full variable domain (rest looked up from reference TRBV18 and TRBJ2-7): NAGVMQNPRHLVRRRGQEARLRCSPMKGHSHVYWYRQLPEEGLKFMVYLQKENIIDESGMPKERFSAEFPKEGPSILRIQQVVRGDSAAYFCASSPRQVEQYFGPGTRLTVT.

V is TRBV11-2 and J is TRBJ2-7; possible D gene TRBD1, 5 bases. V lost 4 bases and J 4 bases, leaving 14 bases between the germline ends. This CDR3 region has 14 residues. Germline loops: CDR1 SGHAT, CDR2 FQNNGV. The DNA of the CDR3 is TGTGCCAGCAGCTATGACAGAGCCTTTTACGAGCAGTACTTC. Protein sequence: CASSYDRAFYEQYF. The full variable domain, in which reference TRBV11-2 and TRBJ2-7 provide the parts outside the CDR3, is EAGVAQSPRYKIIEKRQSVAFWCNPISGHATLYWYQQILGQGPKLLIQFQNNGVVDDSQLPKDRFSAERLKGVDSTLKIQPAKLEDSAVYLCASSYDRAFYEQYFGPGTRLTVT.

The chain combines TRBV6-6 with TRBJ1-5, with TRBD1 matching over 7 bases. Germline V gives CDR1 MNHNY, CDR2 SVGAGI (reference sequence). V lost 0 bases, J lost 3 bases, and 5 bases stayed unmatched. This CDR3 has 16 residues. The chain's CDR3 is CASSYSARGDNQPQHF. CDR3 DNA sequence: TGTGCCAGCAGTTACTCGGCCAGGGGGGACAATCAGCCCCAGCATTTT.

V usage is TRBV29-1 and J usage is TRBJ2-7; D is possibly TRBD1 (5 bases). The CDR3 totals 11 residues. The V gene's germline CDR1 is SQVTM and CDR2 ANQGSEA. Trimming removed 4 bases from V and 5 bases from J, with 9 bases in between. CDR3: CSVARVNEQYF. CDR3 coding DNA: TGCAGCGTTGCCAGGGTAAACGAGCAGTACTTC.

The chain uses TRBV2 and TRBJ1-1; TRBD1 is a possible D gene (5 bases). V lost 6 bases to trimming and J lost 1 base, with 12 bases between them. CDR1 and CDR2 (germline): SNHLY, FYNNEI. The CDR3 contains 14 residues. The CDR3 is CASRATVANTEAFF. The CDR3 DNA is TGTGCCAGCAGAGCGACAGTTGCGAACACTGAAGCTTTCTTT.

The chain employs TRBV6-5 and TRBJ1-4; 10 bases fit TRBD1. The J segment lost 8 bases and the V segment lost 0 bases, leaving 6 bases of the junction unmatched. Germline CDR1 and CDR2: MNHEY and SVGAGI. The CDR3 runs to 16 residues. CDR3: CASSYSGTGEREKLFF. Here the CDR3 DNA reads TGTGCCAGCAGTTACTCGGGGACAGGGGAGAGGGAAAAACTGTTTTTT.

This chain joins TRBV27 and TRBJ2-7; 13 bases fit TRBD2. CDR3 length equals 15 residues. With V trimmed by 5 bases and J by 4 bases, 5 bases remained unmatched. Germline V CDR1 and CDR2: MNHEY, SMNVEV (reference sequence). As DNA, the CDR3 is TGTGCCAGCAGTAAGGGGACTAGCGGGACGTACGAGCAGTACTTC. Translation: CASSKGTSGTYEQYF.

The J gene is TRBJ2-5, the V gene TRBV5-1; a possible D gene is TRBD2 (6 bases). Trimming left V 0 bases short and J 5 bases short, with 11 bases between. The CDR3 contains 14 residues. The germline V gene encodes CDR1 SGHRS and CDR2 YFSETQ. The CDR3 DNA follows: TGCGCCAGCAGCTTGGCGGGAGAGAGGGAGACCCAGTACTTC. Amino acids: CASSLAGERETQYF.

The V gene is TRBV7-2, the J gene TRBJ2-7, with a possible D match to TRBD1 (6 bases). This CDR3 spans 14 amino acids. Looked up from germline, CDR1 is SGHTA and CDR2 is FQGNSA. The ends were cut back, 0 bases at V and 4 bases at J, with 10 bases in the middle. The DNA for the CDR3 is TGTGCCAGCAGCTTAGCGGGGACAAATTACGAGCAGTACTTC. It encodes CASSLAGTNYEQYF.

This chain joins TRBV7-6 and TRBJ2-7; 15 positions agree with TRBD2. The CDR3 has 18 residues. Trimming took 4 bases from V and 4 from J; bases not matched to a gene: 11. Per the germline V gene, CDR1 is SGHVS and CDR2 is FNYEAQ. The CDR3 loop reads CASSSAPGGTSGRYEQYF. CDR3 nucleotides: TGTGCCAGCAGCTCAGCCCCTGGTGGGACTAGCGGGAGGTACGAGCAGTACTTC.

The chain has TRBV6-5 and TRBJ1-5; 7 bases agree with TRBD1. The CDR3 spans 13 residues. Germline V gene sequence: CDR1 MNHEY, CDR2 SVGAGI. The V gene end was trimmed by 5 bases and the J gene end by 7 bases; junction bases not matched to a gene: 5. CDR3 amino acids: CASSRQGSQPQHF. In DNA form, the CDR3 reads TGTGCCAGCAGTCGACAGGGTTCCCAGCCCCAGCATTTT.

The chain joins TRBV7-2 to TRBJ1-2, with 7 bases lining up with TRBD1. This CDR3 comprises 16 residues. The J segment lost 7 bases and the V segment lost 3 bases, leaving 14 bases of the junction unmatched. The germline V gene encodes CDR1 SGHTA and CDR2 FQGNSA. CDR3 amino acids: CASSLIPQGYLGGYTF. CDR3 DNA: TGTGCCAGCAGCTTGATACCACAGGGGTATCTAGGTGGCTACACCTTC.

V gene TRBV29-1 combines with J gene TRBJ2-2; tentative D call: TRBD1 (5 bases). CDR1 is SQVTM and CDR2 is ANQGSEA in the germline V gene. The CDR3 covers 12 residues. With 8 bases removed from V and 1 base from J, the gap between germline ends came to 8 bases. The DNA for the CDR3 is TGCAGCTCAGGACAGAACACCGGGGAGCTGTTTTTT. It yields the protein CSSGQNTGELFF.

CDR3 sequence (DNA): TGTGCCAGCAGTGAATTCGGGAGTGGGGCCAACGTCCTGACTTTC. This translates into CASSEFGSGANVLTF. The chain has TRBV25-1 and TRBJ2-6; TRBD2 is a possible D gene (6 bases). Germline CDR1 and CDR2: MGHDK and SYGVNS. CDR3 length: 15 amino acids. V was pared by 1 base and J by 3 bases, with 7 bases between.

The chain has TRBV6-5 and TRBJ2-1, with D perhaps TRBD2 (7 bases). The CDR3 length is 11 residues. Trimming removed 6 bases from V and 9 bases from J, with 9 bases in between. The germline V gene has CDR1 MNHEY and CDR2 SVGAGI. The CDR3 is CASRRGREQFF. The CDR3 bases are TGTGCCAGCAGGCGGGGGCGTGAGCAGTTCTTC.

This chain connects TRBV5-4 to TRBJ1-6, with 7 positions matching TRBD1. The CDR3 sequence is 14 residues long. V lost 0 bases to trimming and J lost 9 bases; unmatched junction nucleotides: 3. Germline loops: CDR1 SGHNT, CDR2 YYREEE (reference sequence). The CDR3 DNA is TGTGCCAGCAGCTTGGACAGGGGACGTTCACCCCTCCACTTT. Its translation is CASSLDRGRSPLHF.

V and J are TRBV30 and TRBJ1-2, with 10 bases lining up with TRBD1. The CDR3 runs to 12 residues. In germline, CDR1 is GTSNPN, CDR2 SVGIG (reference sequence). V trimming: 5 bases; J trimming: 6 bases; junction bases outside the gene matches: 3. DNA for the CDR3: TGTGCCTGGGGGGACAGGGGAAATGGCTACACCTTC. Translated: CAWGDRGNGYTF.

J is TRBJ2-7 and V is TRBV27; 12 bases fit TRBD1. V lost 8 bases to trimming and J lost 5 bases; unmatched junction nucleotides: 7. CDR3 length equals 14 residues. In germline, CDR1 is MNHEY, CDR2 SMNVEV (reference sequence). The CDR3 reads CASWNRDRGHEQYF. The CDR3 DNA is TGTGCCAGCTGGAACCGGGACAGGGGGCACGAGCAGTACTTC.

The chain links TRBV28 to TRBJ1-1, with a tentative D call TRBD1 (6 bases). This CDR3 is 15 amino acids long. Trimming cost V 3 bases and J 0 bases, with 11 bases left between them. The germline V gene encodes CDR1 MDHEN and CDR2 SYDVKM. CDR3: CASSFYRVLNTEAFF. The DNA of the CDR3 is TGTGCCAGCAGTTTTTACAGGGTATTGAACACTGAAGCTTTCTTT.

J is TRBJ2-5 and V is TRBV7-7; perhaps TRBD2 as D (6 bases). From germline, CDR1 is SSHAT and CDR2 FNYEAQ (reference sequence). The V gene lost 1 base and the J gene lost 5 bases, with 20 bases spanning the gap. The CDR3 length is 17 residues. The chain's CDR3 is CASSLDGGGKSRETQYF. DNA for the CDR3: TGTGCCAGCAGCTTAGACGGTGGGGGGAAGTCTCGGGAGACCCAGTACTTC.

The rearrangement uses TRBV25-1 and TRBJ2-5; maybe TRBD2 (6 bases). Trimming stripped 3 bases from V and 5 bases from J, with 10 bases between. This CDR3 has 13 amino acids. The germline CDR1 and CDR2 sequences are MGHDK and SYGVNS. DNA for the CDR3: TGTGCCAGCAGTGAGCGGGGAAGGGAGACCCAGTACTTC. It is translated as CASSERGRETQYF.